Here is one T cell receptor beta chain with its context. What it binds is not known. Mismatch repair deficiency was confirmed in all patients, by PCR or immunohistochemistry. A few pembrolizumab responders had their TCRs sequenced. This entry belongs to a study of PD-1 blockade in mismatch repair-deficient tumors. Germline CDR1 LNHNV, CDR2 YYDKDF (reference sequence). There are 15 residues in the CDR3. V lost 8 bases to trimming and J lost 2 bases; unmatched junction nucleotides: 9. Study-level findings and limits: Rapid post-treatment expansion, then contraction, generally preceding radiologic response, marked tumor-resident clones.

Clones were sequenced by immunoSEQ multiplex PCR, and TCRdb holds only the in-frame ones, with some missing. The table lists around 18,000 clones, 75% to 90% of them singletons, with around 1.5% in the top ten. The source material was PBMCs, sampled roughly 23 weeks after starting pembrolizumab. The origin of this receptor is an adult with mismatch repair-deficient cancer. This chain links TRBV15 with TRBJ2-3; the match to TRBD2 covers 8 bases. CDR3 nucleotides: TGTGCCACCCGGTTGTGGCGGGGGGACACAGATACGCAGTATTTT. Translated: CATRLWRGDTDTQYF.